These 6 T cell receptor beta chains were all obtained from the same sample, sequenced in a study of CD8 T cell repertoires and HIV-1 epitope variants. Data came from immunoSEQ multiplex PCR; TCRdb stores just in-frame clones and leaves some out. The sample records thousands of clones, under 70% being singletons. Antigens for these TCRs are unknown. The sequenced material came from cultured CD8+ T cells derived from PBMCs. Source of these receptors: a male donor with HIV.

By its share, this clone is medium-sized. The chain recombines TRBV6-1 with TRBJ2-2, with D possibly TRBD1 on 5 matching bases. The CDR3 is 15 amino acids. Trimming removed 0 bases from V and 1 base from J, with 6 bases in between. The germline gives CDR1 MNHNS, CDR2 SASEGT. The CDR3 reads CASSEAGENTGELFF. CDR3 DNA sequence: TGTGCCAGCAGTGAAGCAGGGGAGAACACCGGGGAGCTGTTTTTT.

Only a few counts were recorded for this clone. The chain combines TRBV28 with TRBJ2-3; D uncertain. The CDR3 covers 14 residues. Germline values: CDR1 MDHEN, CDR2 SYDVKM. Trimming removed 3 bases from V and 5 bases from J, with 12 bases in between. As DNA, the CDR3 is TGTGCCAGCAGTTTTATTCCGGATCTAGATACGCAGTATTTT. Translated, it gives CASSFIPDLDTQYF.

The genes are TRBV9 and TRBJ2-1, with D perhaps being TRBD1 or TRBD2 (5 bases each). The CDR3 sequence is 15 residues long. The ends were cut back, 3 bases at V and 9 bases at J, with 19 bases in the middle. Germline CDR1 SGDLS, CDR2 YYNGEE. The CDR3: CASSAEGGQGTEQFF. CDR3 sequence (DNA): TGTGCCAGCAGCGCCGAAGGAGGCCAGGGAACTGAGCAGTTCTTC.

This chain links TRBV4-1 with TRBJ2-7; D unresolved. Germline lookup yields CDR1 MGHRA and CDR2 YSYEKL. Trimming left V 1 base short and J 0 bases short, with 7 bases between. The CDR3 loop spans 14 amino acids. The CDR3, as DNA: TGCGCCAGCAGCCAAGCAAAGTACTCCTACGAGCAGTACTTC. This codes for CASSQAKYSYEQYF.

This chain uses TRBV7-9 with TRBJ2-3; 11 bases match TRBD1. The CDR3 has 16 residues. After removal of 4 bases from V and 0 bases from J, the junction contained 3 bases not matched to a gene. Germline V CDR1 and CDR2: SEHNR, FQNEAQ (reference sequence). CDR3 DNA sequence: TGTGCCAGCAGCTCGGACAGGGGGCCAAGCACAGATACGCAGTATTTT. It translates to CASSSDRGPSTDTQYF.

The CDR3 coding sequence is TGTGCCATACTTAAGGGAGGCAATGAGCAGTTCTTC. Its translation: CAILKGGNEQFF. The chain joins TRBV10-3 to TRBJ2-1, with D possibly matching TRBD2 (6 bases). The V end lost 9 bases, the J end lost 6 bases, and 12 bases lay between the germline ends. Germline loops: CDR1 ENHRY, CDR2 SYGVKD. This CDR3 has 12 residues.